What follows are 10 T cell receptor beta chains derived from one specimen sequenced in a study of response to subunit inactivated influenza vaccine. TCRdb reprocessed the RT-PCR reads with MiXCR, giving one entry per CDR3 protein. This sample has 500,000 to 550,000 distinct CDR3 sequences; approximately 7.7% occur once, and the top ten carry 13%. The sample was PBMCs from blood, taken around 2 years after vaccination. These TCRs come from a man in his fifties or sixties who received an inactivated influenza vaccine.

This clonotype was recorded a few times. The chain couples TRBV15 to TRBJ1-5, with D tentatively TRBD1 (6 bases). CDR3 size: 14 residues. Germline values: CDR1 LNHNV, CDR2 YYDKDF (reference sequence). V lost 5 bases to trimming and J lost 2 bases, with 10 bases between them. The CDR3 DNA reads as TGTGCCACCAGCGGCAGGGGCGGCAATCAGCCCCAGCATTTT. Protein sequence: CATSGRGGNQPQHF.

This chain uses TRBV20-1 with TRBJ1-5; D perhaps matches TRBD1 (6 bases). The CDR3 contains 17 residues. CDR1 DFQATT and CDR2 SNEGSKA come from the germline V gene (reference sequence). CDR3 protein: CCAHGRDTESSNQPQHF. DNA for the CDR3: TGCTGCGCCCATGGCCGGGACACAGAAAGTTCTAATCAGCCCCAGCATTTT.

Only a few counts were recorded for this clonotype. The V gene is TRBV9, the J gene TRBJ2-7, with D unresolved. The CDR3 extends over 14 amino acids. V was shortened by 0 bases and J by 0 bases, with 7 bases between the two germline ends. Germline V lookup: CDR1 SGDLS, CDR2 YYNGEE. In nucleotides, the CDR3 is TGTGCCAGCAGCGTAGCCGATAGCTCCTACGAGCAGTACTTC. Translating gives CASSVADSSYEQYF.

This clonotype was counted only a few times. The CDR3 protein is CASSDRRGLGSNEQFF. As DNA, the CDR3 is TGTGCCAGCAGTGACCGGAGGGGGCTTGGGTCCAATGAGCAGTTCTTC. V gene TRBV25-1 combines with J gene TRBJ2-1; possibly TRBD1 for D (7 bases). The CDR3 is made up of 16 amino acids. Germline V gene data show CDR1 as MGHDK and CDR2 as SYGVNS. V lost 3 bases to trimming and J lost 6 bases, with 18 bases between them.

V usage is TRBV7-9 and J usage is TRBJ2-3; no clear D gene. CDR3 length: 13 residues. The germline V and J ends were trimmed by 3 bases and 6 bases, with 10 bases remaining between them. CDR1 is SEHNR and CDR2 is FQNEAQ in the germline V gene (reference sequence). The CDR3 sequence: CASSFLPVDTQYF. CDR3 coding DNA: TGTGCCAGCAGCTTTCTCCCCGTGGATACGCAGTATTTT.

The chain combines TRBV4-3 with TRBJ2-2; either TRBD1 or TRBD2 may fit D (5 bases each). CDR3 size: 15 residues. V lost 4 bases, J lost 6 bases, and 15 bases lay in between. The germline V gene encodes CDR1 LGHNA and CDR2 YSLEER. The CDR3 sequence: CASSPSEGLPGELFF. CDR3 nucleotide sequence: TGCGCCAGCAGCCCCAGCGAGGGGCTACCCGGGGAGCTGTTTTTT.

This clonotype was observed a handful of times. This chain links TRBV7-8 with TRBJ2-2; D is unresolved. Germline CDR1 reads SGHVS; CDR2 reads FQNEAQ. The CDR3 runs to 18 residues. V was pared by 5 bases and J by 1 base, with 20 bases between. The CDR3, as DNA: TGTGCCAGCAGCCTCCGCTTTTCCTCGGAATGGAACACCGGGGAGCTGTTTTTT. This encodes CASSLRFSSEWNTGELFF.

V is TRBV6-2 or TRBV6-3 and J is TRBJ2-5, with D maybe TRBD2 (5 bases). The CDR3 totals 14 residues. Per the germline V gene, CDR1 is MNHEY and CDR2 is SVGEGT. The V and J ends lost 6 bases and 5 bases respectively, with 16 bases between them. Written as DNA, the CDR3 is TGTGCCAGCAGAAAGCGGATGACATGGGAGACCCAGTACTTC. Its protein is CASRKRMTWETQYF.

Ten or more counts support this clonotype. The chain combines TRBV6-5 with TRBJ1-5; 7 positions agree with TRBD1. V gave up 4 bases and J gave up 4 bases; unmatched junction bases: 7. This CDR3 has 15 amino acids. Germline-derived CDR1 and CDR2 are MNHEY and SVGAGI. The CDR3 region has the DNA TGTGCCAGCAGTTCACGAGGGGGCTTTAATCAGCCCCAGCATTTT. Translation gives CASSSRGGFNQPQHF.

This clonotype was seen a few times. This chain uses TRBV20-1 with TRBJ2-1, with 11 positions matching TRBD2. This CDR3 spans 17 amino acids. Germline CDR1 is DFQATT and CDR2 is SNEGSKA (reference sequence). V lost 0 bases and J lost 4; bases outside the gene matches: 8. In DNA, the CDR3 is TGCAGTGCTAGAGATCATGGCGCTAGCGGGAGGTACAATGAGCAGTTCTTC. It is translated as CSARDHGASGRYNEQFF.